This TCR beta chain was captured by sequencing in a study of T-cell memory formation after mild COVID-19. CDR3 length: 13 residues. V gave up 6 bases and J gave up 5 bases, with 14 bases separating them. CDR1 is DFQATT, CDR2 SNEGSKA, per germline (reference sequence). Turning to this clonotype: What it recognizes is unknown.

5'RACE primed at constant segments yielded TCR alpha and TCR beta cDNA libraries bearing sample barcodes and UMIs. TCRdb recomputed calls from the 5' RACE reads with MiXCR, one row per CDR3 protein. The sample has under 150,000 distinct CDR3 sequences, about a sixth seen once; the top ten hold more than 11%. Regarding the study as a whole: Chiefly within CM and EM were the contracting CD4+ clones; CD8+ ones were within EMRA. Pre-infection memory contained some responding clones, which suggested that cross-reactive memory had joined.

The chain uses TRBV20-1 and TRBJ1-5; D might be TRBD1 (6 bases). Sequences were obtained from PBMCs or a T cell subset sorted from them (not recorded which). The TCR originated in an adult woman who had mild COVID-19 (a few samples of this study predate the infection). Cell type and time point are not known. The CDR3 DNA reads as TGCAGTGCCAAAACAGGGTTCGATCAGCCCCAGCATTTT. It yields the protein CSAKTGFDQPQHF.